The next 16 T cell receptor beta chains were all read from a single sample in a study of CD8 T cells in Susac syndrome. The RNA input was 0.5 to 1 ug, and it was reverse transcribed with random hexamers. One entry per CDR3 protein, called by TCRdb with MiXCR from the immunoSEQ multiplex PCR reads. The table has 400,000 to 550,000 distinct CDR3 sequences, around 83% seen once; the top ten hold approximately 0.11%. Material: CD8+ T cells from PBMCs. The receptors were sampled from a human donor with multiple sclerosis.

The CDR3 nucleotides are TGCGCCAGCAGGGGAATTGGCGAGACCCAGTACTTC. It is translated as CASRGIGETQYF. This sequence joins TRBV5-1 and TRBJ2-5; no definite D call. Per the germline V gene, CDR1 is SGHRS and CDR2 is YFSETQ. The ends were cut back, 5 bases at V and 5 bases at J, with 10 bases in the middle. The CDR3 sequence is 12 residues long. Variable domain in full (rest from reference TRBV5-1 and TRBJ2-5): KAGVTQTPRYLIKTRGQQVTLSCSPISGHRSVSWYQQTPGQGLQFLFEYFSETQRNKGNFPGRFSGRQFSNSRSEMNVSTLELGDSALYLCASRGIGETQYFGPGTRLLVL.

The rearrangement uses TRBV6-2 or TRBV6-3 and TRBJ1-1; D unresolved. V was shortened by 4 bases and J by 2 bases, with 11 bases between the two germline ends. This CDR3 spans 14 amino acids. Germline V gene lookup returns CDR1 MNHEY and CDR2 SVGEGT. CDR3 DNA sequence: TGTGCCAGCAGTTTCCCCCCAGTAAACACTGAAGCTTTCTTT. Protein: CASSFPPVNTEAFF.

The chain is built from TRBV2 and TRBJ1-1; D perhaps matches TRBD1 (5 bases). The CDR3 consists of 13 residues. The germline CDR1 and CDR2 sequences are SNHLY and FYNNEI. Trimming took 9 bases from V and 4 from J, leaving 15 bases between them. CDR3 region: CASKPGFSTEAFF. CDR3 sequence (DNA): TGTGCCAGTAAACCAGGGTTTAGCACTGAAGCTTTCTTT.

The chain uses TRBV19 and TRBJ1-1; D call uncertain. Germline CDR1 is LNHDA and CDR2 is SQIVND (reference sequence). The CDR3 is made up of 16 amino acids. V was pared by 5 bases and J by 4 bases, with 20 bases between. The chain's CDR3 is CASSSTVASLGTEAFF. CDR3 sequence (DNA): TGTGCCAGTAGTTCCACGGTGGCCTCACTGGGCACTGAAGCTTTCTTT. Together with reference TRBV19 and TRBJ1-1, the CDR3 gives the full variable domain: DGGITQSPKYLFRKEGQNVTLSCEQNLNHDAMYWYRQDPGQGLRLIYYSQIVNDFQKGDIAEGYSVSREKKESFPLTVTSAQKNPTAFYLCASSSTVASLGTEAFFGQGTRLTVV.

The chain carries TRBV6-4 and TRBJ2-1, with 9 bases lining up with TRBD2. The CDR3 length is 15 residues. Trimming at V came to 2 bases and at J to 5 bases, leaving 4 bases not matched to a gene. The germline V gene has CDR1 MRHNA and CDR2 SNTAGT. The CDR3 DNA sequence: TGTGCCAGCAGTGACGAAGCGGGGGGAAACAATGAGCAGTTCTTC. This gives the protein CASSDEAGGNNEQFF.

This chain connects TRBV4-1 to TRBJ2-5; 10 nucleotides match TRBD1. The CDR3 is made up of 16 amino acids. Germline lookup yields CDR1 MGHRA and CDR2 YSYEKL. The J segment lost 5 bases and the V segment lost 3 bases, leaving 9 bases of the junction unmatched. The CDR3 DNA sequence: TGCGCCAGCAGCCACCTTCCGACAGGGGGCGAGGAGACCCAGTACTTC. Its protein product is CASSHLPTGGEETQYF.

This clonotype was detected only a few times. CDR3 sequence reads: CASSQVDYEQYF. CDR3 nucleotide sequence: TGTGCCAGCAGCCAGGTAGATTACGAGCAGTACTTC. V gene TRBV7-6 combines with J gene TRBJ2-7, with D hard to call. The germline gives CDR1 SGHVS, CDR2 FNYEAQ. Trimming removed 5 bases at V and 4 bases at J, with 9 bases between. This CDR3 spans 12 amino acids.

The gene calls are TRBV28 and TRBJ2-7; the match to TRBD2 covers 11 bases. CDR1 is MDHEN, CDR2 SYDVKM, per germline. The CDR3 sequence is 16 residues long. The V segment lost 5 bases and the J segment 4 bases; nucleotides outside the gene matches: 10. CDR3 region: CASSPNGLAGSYEQYF. DNA of the CDR3: TGTGCCAGCAGTCCAAACGGACTAGCGGGTTCATACGAGCAGTACTTC.

In this sample, this clonotype turned up a few times. This chain connects TRBV27 to TRBJ2-2; no definite D call. Per germline, CDR1 MNHEY and CDR2 SMNVEV (reference sequence). V was shortened by 6 bases and J by 6 bases, with 11 bases between the two germline ends. This CDR3 spans 13 amino acids. The chain's CDR3 is CASRPGTAGELFF. The DNA of the CDR3 is TGTGCCAGCAGGCCCGGAACGGCCGGGGAGCTGTTTTTT.

This clonotype appeared a single time. This rearrangement joins TRBV27 to TRBJ1-5, with D uncertain. Germline V gene lookup returns CDR1 MNHEY and CDR2 SMNVEV (reference sequence). V lost 3 bases, J lost 4 bases, and 7 bases lay in between. The CDR3 loop spans 13 amino acids. Here the CDR3 reads CASSFSTNQPQHF. CDR3 DNA sequence: TGTGCCAGCAGTTTCTCCACGAATCAGCCCCAGCATTTT.

The chain couples TRBV30 to TRBJ1-4, with no clear D. The germline V gene encodes CDR1 GTSNPN and CDR2 SVGIG (reference sequence). The CDR3 totals 15 residues. V was trimmed by 2 bases and J by 3 bases, leaving 13 bases between them. CDR3 DNA sequence: TGTGCCTGGAGTATTTGGGGAAGCCCTAATGAAAAACTGTTTTTT. It is translated as CAWSIWGSPNEKLFF. Filled out from reference TRBV30 and TRBJ1-4, the complete variable domain reads SQTIHQWPATLVQPVGSPLSLECTVEGTSNPNLYWYRQAAGRGLQLLFYSVGIGQISSEVPQNLSASRPQDRQFILSSKKLLLSDSGFYLCAWSIWGSPNEKLFFGSGTQLSVL.

The chain is built from TRBV4-1 and TRBJ2-7; TRBD2 might be the D (6 bases). The germline gives CDR1 MGHRA, CDR2 YSYEKL. This CDR3 contains 11 residues. The V and J ends lost 8 bases and 9 bases respectively, with 14 bases between them. The CDR3 sequence: CASALGGGQYF. CDR3 DNA: TGCGCCAGCGCCCTCGGGGGAGGGCAGTACTTC.

This clonotype was found a few times. Here the CDR3 DNA reads TGTGCCAGCAGCGACTCTTTCCGGTCCATTCAGTACTTC. Its protein product is CASSDSFRSIQYF. The gene calls are TRBV2 and TRBJ2-4; D unresolved. The ends were cut back, 6 bases at V and 9 bases at J, with 15 bases in the middle. The germline V gene has CDR1 SNHLY and CDR2 FYNNEI. This CDR3 is 13 amino acids long. The entire variable domain, with the rest obtained from reference TRBV2 and TRBJ2-4, is as follows: EPEVTQTPSHQVTQMGQEVILRCVPISNHLYFYWYRQILGQKVEFLVSFYNNEISEKSEIFDDQFSVERPDGSNFTLKIRSTKLEDSAMYFCASSDSFRSIQYFGAGTRLSVL.

V gene TRBV11-2 combines with J gene TRBJ2-1, with no clear D. CDR1 is SGHAT, CDR2 FQNNGV, per germline. The CDR3 is made up of 12 amino acids. Trimming pared 5 bases from V and 10 bases from J, leaving 12 bases between. This CDR3 is CASSRANREQFF. CDR3 DNA: TGTGCCAGCAGCCGGGCCAACAGAGAGCAGTTCTTC.

About this clonotype itself: At one of its ends the junction is not consistent with the germline gene, which may arise from a read error. This chain joins TRBV19 and TRBJ2-7; no reliable D call. The CDR3 runs 13 residues. CDR1 is LNHDA, CDR2 SQIVND, per germline (reference sequence). CDR3 in DNA: TGTGCCTGTAGTAGCACGGACTCCTACGAGCAGTACTTC. This gives the protein CACSSTDSYEQYF.

J is TRBJ1-1 and V is TRBV7-7, with unresolved D. The germline CDR1 and CDR2 sequences are SSHAT and FNYEAQ (reference sequence). With 8 bases removed from V and 0 bases from J, the gap between germline ends came to 10 bases. This CDR3 has 13 residues. CDR3 loop: CASSVTMNTEAFF. CDR3 nucleotides: TGTGCCAGCTCTGTAACTATGAACACTGAAGCTTTCTTT.